Presented here are 5 T cell receptor beta chains from one specimen sequenced in a study of CD8 T cells in ankylosing spondylitis (dated by TCRdb to 2015 to 2018). Library method: 5' RACE. The sequencer was an Illumina HiSeq 2500. TCRdb reprocessed the public reads (quality trimming at Q25 with fastp, clone calling with MiXCR) and kept in-frame beta chains. Rows are combined by CDR3 protein, so each entry shows the most common genes and DNA. The sample profile shows 85,000 to 100,000 distinct CDR3 sequences; roughly 8.8% of them were found once. Jointly, the top ten make up under 6% of the sample. The specimen was blood, either unsorted or a sorted T cell fraction (not recorded which). The receptors derive from a male donor with ankylosing spondylitis or in good health (not recorded which).

This clonotype was seen many times. The gene calls are TRBV29-1 and TRBJ2-5; 7 positions match TRBD1. V shed 0 bases and J 2 bases; nucleotides not matched to a gene: 3. CDR3 length: 14 amino acids. Germline V lookup: CDR1 SQVTM, CDR2 ANQGSEA. CDR3 DNA: TGCAGCGTTGAAGAAAGCAGGGGGCAAGAGACCCAGTACTTC. Its translation: CSVEESRGQETQYF.

This clonotype was counted many times. The gene calls are TRBV30 and TRBJ1-6; D perhaps matches TRBD1 (6 bases). The CDR3 consists of 18 residues. V lost 2 bases and J 9 bases, leaving 26 bases between the germline ends. Germline-derived CDR1 and CDR2 are GTSNPN and SVGIG (reference sequence). The CDR3 DNA reads as TGTGCCTGGAGTTTAGGAAGGCAGGGGATTGAAGTTGGTTCACCCCTCCACTTT. It specifies CAWSLGRQGIEVGSPLHF.

This clonotype was detected many times. The genes are TRBV6-2 or TRBV6-3 and TRBJ1-5; 7 bases agree with TRBD1. Germline V gene lookup returns CDR1 MNHEY and CDR2 SVGEGT. J lost 2 bases, V lost 10 bases, and 2 bases had no gene match. This CDR3 region has 12 residues. The CDR3 sequence: CATTGGNQPQHF. CDR3 nucleotides: TGTGCCACTACAGGGGGCAATCAGCCCCAGCATTTT.

The chain combines TRBV7-9 with TRBJ1-2; D is unresolved. CDR1 and CDR2 from the germline V gene are SEHNR and FQNEAQ (reference sequence). V was cut by 3 bases and J by 6 bases, with 11 bases left in between. The CDR3 loop spans 13 amino acids. CDR3 amino acids: CASSFEGSNGYTF. CDR3 nucleotide sequence: TGTGCCAGCAGCTTCGAAGGGTCCAATGGCTACACCTTC.

Ten or more counts support this clonotype. CDR3 DNA sequence: TGTGCCAGCAGCTTAGGGACAGGTCGCGACGAGCAGTACTTC. It is translated as CASSLGTGRDEQYF. The rearrangement joins TRBV9 to TRBJ2-7, with 8 nucleotides matching TRBD1. CDR1 and CDR2 (germline): SGDLS, YYNGEE. The CDR3 runs to 14 residues. V shed 4 bases and J 5 bases; nucleotides not matched to a gene: 8.